Listed below are T cell receptor beta chains from one sample, sequenced in a study of T-cell reconstitution after alpha-beta-depleted transplantation in children. TCRdb passed the PCR reads through MiXCR, listing each CDR3 protein once. The table includes over 85,000 distinct CDR3 sequences, around 6.1% detected once. This sample comprised PBMCs, mostly from graft donor cells, obtained 60 days after TCRalphabeta/CD19-depleted stem cell transplant. All receptors derive from a female patient younger than 10 who had a stem cell transplant for Fanconi anemia, so the T cells may come from the graft donor. Both conserved end residues are part of each CDR3. A D gene is named only where the DNA matches it firmly. Size tells how often a clone was seen (once, few, many) or the class of an expanded clone, and some rows leave it out.

v_call	clone_size	d_call	j_call	cdr3_length	cdr3_aa	cdr3_nt
TRBV7-2	many	NA	TRBJ2-5	12	CASSKLWETQYF	TGTGCCAGCAGCAAACTATGGGAGACCCAGTACTTC
TRBV3-1	many	NA	TRBJ2-3	14	CASSLRTWADTQYF	TGTGCCAGCAGCCTTCGAACCTGGGCGGATACGCAGTATTTT
TRBV20-1	few	NA	TRBJ2-7	13	CSATRSGRAEQYF	TGCAGTGCTACCCGTTCCGGGAGAGCCGAGCAGTACTTC
TRBV20-1	NA	TRBD2	TRBJ2-5	16	CSAVLAGGPWVETQYF	TGCAGTGCCGTACTAGCGGGGGGGCCATGGGTAGAGACCCAGTACTTC
TRBV7-7	many	NA	TRBJ2-2	13	CASSKSATGELFF	TGTGCCAGCAGCAAATCAGCCACCGGGGAGCTGTTTTTT
TRBV5-1	few	TRBD2	TRBJ2-5	15	CASSSGLESGETQYF	TGCGCCAGCAGCTCGGGACTAGAAAGCGGCGAGACCCAGTACTTC
TRBV29-1	many	TRBD1	TRBJ2-3	14	CSVEGQVDTDTQYF	TGCAGCGTTGAGGGACAGGTTGACACAGATACGCAGTATTTT
TRBV7-3	many	NA	TRBJ2-3	17	CASSFFWRGGFTDTQYF	TGTGCCAGCAGCTTTTTCTGGAGGGGTGGGTTCACAGATACGCAGTATTTT
TRBV7-9	many	NA	TRBJ1-2	13	CASSSTGSYGYTF	TGTGCCAGCAGCTCGACAGGTTCCTATGGCTACACCTTC
TRBV18	NA	TRBD2	TRBJ2-7	15	CASSPLAVNPYEQYF	TGTGCCAGCTCTCCTCTAGCGGTCAACCCCTACGAGCAGTACTTC
TRBV6-1	few	NA	TRBJ1-2	15	CASSDPGQQNYGYTF	TGTGCCAGCAGTGACCCGGGACAACAGAACTATGGCTACACCTTC
TRBV4-2	many	NA	TRBJ2-3	15	CASSQAGHSTDTQYF	TGTGCCAGCAGCCAAGCTGGACACAGCACAGATACGCAGTATTTT
TRBV14	few	NA	TRBJ2-5	12	CASSFGEETQYF	TGTGCCAGCAGCTTTGGGGAAGAGACCCAGTACTTC
TRBV12-3/TRBV12-4	many	NA	TRBJ2-3	14	CASSFWLDTDTQYF	TGTGCCAGCAGTTTCTGGCTTGATACAGATACGCAGTATTTT
TRBV5-1	many	NA	TRBJ2-6	14	CASSLASGANVLTF	TGCGCCAGCAGCTTAGCATCTGGGGCCAACGTCCTGACTTTC
TRBV4-1	NA	NA	TRBJ2-2	18	CASSQEWVQGRGTGELFF	TGCGCCAGCAGCCAAGAATGGGTCCAGGGGCGAGGGACCGGGGAGCTGTTTTTT
TRBV27	many	TRBD2	TRBJ2-7	15	CASSLAGTSLYEQYF	TGTGCCAGCAGTTTGGCCGGGACTAGCCTCTACGAGCAGTACTTC
TRBV5-1	many	TRBD1	TRBJ1-5	14	CASSIAGGRQPQHF	TGCGCCAGCAGCATCGCAGGGGGTAGACAGCCCCAGCATTTT
TRBV18	few	TRBD1	TRBJ2-3	17	CASSPGQARKNGDTQYF	TGTGCCAGCTCACCGGGACAGGCCCGCAAAAACGGAGATACGCAGTATTTT
TRBV5-6	few	TRBD2	TRBJ2-3	15	CASSFYGGATDTQYF	TGTGCCAGCAGCTTTTACGGGGGGGCCACAGATACGCAGTATTTT
TRBV7-3	many	TRBD1	TRBJ2-7	13	CASSPQTGGEQYF	TGTGCCAGCAGCCCTCAAACAGGGGGCGAGCAGTACTTC
TRBV20-1	few	NA	TRBJ2-4	13	CSAPDLAKNIQYF	TGCAGTGCCCCGGACCTAGCCAAAAACATTCAGTACTTC
TRBV18	many	TRBD2	TRBJ2-3	16	CASSGFSGRRTDTQYF	TGTGCCAGCTCAGGATTTAGCGGGAGGCGCACAGATACGCAGTATTTT
TRBV10-3	few	NA	TRBJ2-7	11	CAINRGSEQYF	TGTGCCATCAACCGAGGGTCCGAGCAGTACTTC
TRBV27	NA	TRBD1	TRBJ2-7	18	CASSFRARLGQASYEQYF	TGTGCCAGCAGTTTTCGGGCCCGGCTGGGACAGGCTTCCTACGAGCAGTACTTC
TRBV28	many	TRBD2	TRBJ2-1	16	CASRTQLAILYNEQFF	TGTGCCAGCAGAACCCAACTAGCGATTCTCTACAATGAGCAGTTCTTC
TRBV5-1	many	NA	TRBJ1-1	13	CASSFVAGTEAFF	TGCGCCAGCAGCTTTGTGGCGGGAACTGAAGCTTTCTTT
TRBV5-1	many	TRBD1	TRBJ1-1	17	CASSLWRGRDLNTEAFF	TGCGCCAGCAGCTTGTGGAGGGGGCGCGATCTTAACACTGAAGCTTTCTTT
TRBV6-2/TRBV6-3	many	TRBD2	TRBJ2-7	15	CASRTLAGASYEQYF	TGTGCCAGCAGAACTCTAGCGGGAGCTTCCTACGAGCAGTACTTC
TRBV10-3	many	NA	TRBJ1-5	15	CAISGLPGFNQPQHF	TGTGCCATCAGTGGATTGCCGGGTTTTAATCAGCCCCAGCATTTT
TRBV28	many	NA	TRBJ2-5	16	CASSNIYRTGQETQYF	TGTGCCAGCAGTAATATTTATCGGACGGGACAAGAGACCCAGTACTTC
TRBV6-5	few	TRBD2	TRBJ2-5	15	CASSYSASGRETQYF	TGTGCCAGCAGTTACTCGGCTAGCGGGAGAGAGACCCAGTACTTC
TRBV20-1	many	TRBD2	TRBJ2-1	14	CSASSGRVYNEQFF	TGCAGTGCTAGTAGCGGGAGGGTTTACAATGAGCAGTTCTTC
TRBV2	few	NA	TRBJ1-5	13	CASSEALQQPQHF	TGTGCCAGCAGTGAAGCGCTTCAACAGCCCCAGCATTTT
TRBV14	many	NA	TRBJ2-5	16	CASSPRAGWQLETQYF	TGTGCCAGCAGCCCTCGGGCAGGTTGGCAGTTGGAGACCCAGTACTTC
TRBV11-2	many	NA	TRBJ2-3	13	CASSSAPPRRQYF	TGTGCCAGCAGCTCCGCTCCACCGAGGCGGCAGTATTTT
TRBV5-1	many	NA	TRBJ2-5	13	CASSFRVEETQYF	TGCGCCAGCAGCTTCAGGGTCGAAGAGACCCAGTACTTC
TRBV7-9	few	TRBD1	TRBJ1-1	17	CASSLGTGVEVYTEAFF	TGTGCCAGCAGCTTAGGGACAGGGGTCGAGGTGTACACTGAAGCTTTCTTT
TRBV3-1	few	NA	TRBJ2-1	18	CACSSPTSRRRLPHEQFF	TGTGCCTGCAGTTCACCGACCTCTAGGCGAAGACTCCCACATGAGCAGTTCTTC
TRBV7-9	NA	NA	TRBJ2-5	13	CASSLGHRETQYF	TGTGCCAGCAGCTTAGGACACCGAGAGACCCAGTACTTC
TRBV11-2	many	NA	TRBJ2-3	13	CASSALGVDTQYF	TGTGCCAGCAGCGCACTAGGGGTGGATACGCAGTATTTT
TRBV7-3	NA	NA	TRBJ2-7	15	CASSLKAGSNYEQYF	TGTGCCAGCAGCTTAAAGGCGGGGTCTAACTACGAGCAGTACTTC